A selection of T cell receptor beta chains follows, all from one sample in a study of T cell responses to AZD1222 COVID-19 vaccine. Using immunoSEQ multiplex PCR, the repertoire was profiled, and TCRdb retains in-frame clones only, with some absent. The sample yields around 100,000 clones, roughly 91% seen once. Sequences were derived from peripheral blood, sampled on day 0 of AZD1222 vaccination. The receptors were sampled from an adult in good health. CDR3s include the opening cysteine and the closing phenylalanine or tryptophan. Fields, in order: clone size, V gene, D gene, J gene, CDR3 DNA, CDR3 protein. The D gene is left open where the match is weak. Part of the rows lack a size; the others show once, few, many or a class for expanded clones.

>few|TRBV3-1/TRBV3-2|.|TRBJ2-7
TGTGCCAGCAGCAAATTGACAGGAGTCGAGCAGTACTTC
CASSKLTGVEQYF
>few|TRBV4-2|TRBD2|TRBJ2-3
TGTGCCAGCAGCCAAGGACTAGCGGGAGCAGATACGCAGTATTTT
CASSQGLAGADTQYF
>.|TRBV3-1/TRBV3-2|.|TRBJ2-7
TGTGCCAGCAGCCATTCCTACGAGCAGTACTTC
CASSHSYEQYF
>.|TRBV7-9|TRBD1|TRBJ2-7
TGTGCCAGCAGCTTAGACCGCGGCAGGGGGCTCTACGAGCAGTACTTC
CASSLDRGRGLYEQYF
>.|TRBV6-4|TRBD1|TRBJ2-1
TGTGCCAGCAGTGACTCGAATACAGGGGTAGCCAATGAGCAGTTCTTC
CASSDSNTGVANEQFF
>.|TRBV28|TRBD1|TRBJ1-5
TGTGCCAGCAGTAGCCCCGGGACAGGGCCAATCCCCCAGCATTTT
CASSSPGTGPIPQHF
>.|TRBV28|TRBD1|TRBJ1-4
TGTGCCAGCAGTTTCTCGGACAGGGGTGGAGAAAAACTGTTTTTT
CASSFSDRGGEKLFF
>.|TRBV4-2|TRBD2|TRBJ2-7
TGTGCCAGCAGCCAAGGGTCACTAGCGGATCCCTACGAGCAGTACTTC
CASSQGSLADPYEQYF
>.|TRBV10-1|.|TRBJ2-3
TGCGCCAGCAGTGAGATAGGTGGGCGCACAGATACGCAGTATTTT
CASSEIGGRTDTQYF
>.|TRBV18|.|TRBJ1-2
TGTGCCAGCTCAACCGTGACAAAAAGCTATGGCTACACCTTC
CASSTVTKSYGYTF
>.|TRBV7-9|.|TRBJ2-5
TGTGCCAGCAGCTTGGTTCTACAAGAGACCCAGTACTTC
CASSLVLQETQYF
>.|TRBV5-3|.|TRBJ1-5
TGTGCCAGAAGCTTGCCAGGGAGGGCTAGCAATCAGCCCCAGCATTTT
CARSLPGRASNQPQHF
>.|TRBV11-2|.|TRBJ2-2
TGTGCCAGCAATCGAGGGCCGGACACCGGGGAGCTGTTTTTT
CASNRGPDTGELFF
>.|TRBV28|.|TRBJ1-5
TGTGCCAGCACAACACACCCTGATCAGCCCCAGCATTTT
CASTTHPDQPQHF
>once|TRBV28|TRBD2|TRBJ2-7
TGTGCCAGCAGTTCCCCCGGGGGGGCCCAGACTTACGAGCAGTACTTC
CASSSPGGAQTYEQYF
>.|TRBV10-1|TRBD1|TRBJ2-7
TGCGCCAGCAGTGGAGGGACAGGGTACGGCTACGAGCAGTACTTC
CASSGGTGYGYEQYF
>few|TRBV19|.|TRBJ1-5
TGTGCCAGTAGTAATCAGTATCAGCCCCAGCATTTT
CASSNQYQPQHF
>.|TRBV7-9|.|TRBJ2-7
TGTGCCAGCAGCTTCCTAGGTTCCCACGAGCAGTACTTC
CASSFLGSHEQYF
>.|TRBV27|TRBD1|TRBJ1-2
TGTGCCAGCAGAATGGGACAGAGATATGGCTACACCTTC
CASRMGQRYGYTF
>once|TRBV27|.|TRBJ1-1
TGTGCCAGCAGTCGCCGGAGTTTGACGAACACTGAAGCTTTCTTT
CASSRRSLTNTEAFF
>.|TRBV28|.|TRBJ2-2
TGTGCCAGCAGTCTTTACCCGGGCGCCGGGGAGCTGTTTTTT
CASSLYPGAGELFF
>.|TRBV18|TRBD1|TRBJ1-1
TGTGCCAGCTCACCACCTTTCGGGGACAGGGGGCGGGAAGCTTTCTTT
CASSPPFGDRGREAFF
>.|TRBV6-5|.|TRBJ1-6
TGTGCCAGCAGTTACTCTCGAGGAGGGTCGAATTCACCCCTCCACTTT
CASSYSRGGSNSPLHF
>once|TRBV14|TRBD2|TRBJ2-4
TGTGCCAGCAGCCAGATTCCGGGAGGATCGGGTGCCAAAAACATTCAGTACTTC
CASSQIPGGSGAKNIQYF
>.|TRBV27|TRBD1|TRBJ2-1
TGTGCCAGCAGTGACGACCGGGACAGGGCGGTAACCTACAATGAGCAGTTCTTC
CASSDDRDRAVTYNEQFF
>few|TRBV6-5|.|TRBJ2-5
TGTGCCAGCACCCATGGGGAGACCCAGTACTTC
CASTHGETQYF
>.|TRBV28|.|TRBJ2-3
TGTGCCAGCAGTCCCGGACTACCCAGGCACACAGATACGCAGTATTTT
CASSPGLPRHTDTQYF
>.|TRBV18|.|TRBJ1-1
TGTGCCAGCTCACCGGACGGCGTGAACACTGAAGCTTTCTTT
CASSPDGVNTEAFF
>once|TRBV19|TRBD1|TRBJ2-7
TGTGCCAGTAGTAAACCGGGACAGGGGAGGTACGAGCAGTACTTC
CASSKPGQGRYEQYF
>.|TRBV18|.|TRBJ2-1
TGTGCCAGCTCACCAGGGGGGGCAGCTCTGAATGAGCAGTTCTTC
CASSPGGAALNEQFF
>.|TRBV10-3|TRBD1|TRBJ2-7
TGTGCCATGTCGACAGGGATTGAGCAGTACTTC
CAMSTGIEQYF
>.|TRBV24-1|.|TRBJ2-6
TGTGCCACCAGTGATGCTTCAGGGGAGGGGGGAAATGGGGCCAACGTCCTGACTTTC
CATSDASGEGGNGANVLTF
>.|TRBV5-5|.|TRBJ2-2
TGTGCCAGCAGCTTGTTGGCAGTGGAGCTGTTTTTT
CASSLLAVELFF
>.|TRBV28|.|TRBJ1-4
TGTGCCAGCAGTTTAGGGGGGGCCCGTGAAAAACTGTTTTTT
CASSLGGAREKLFF
>.|TRBV28|TRBD1|TRBJ1-3
TGTGCCAGCAGTGCAACAGGGGGCGCCGGAAACACCATATATTTT
CASSATGGAGNTIYF
>.|TRBV29-1|.|TRBJ1-3
TGCAGCGTGGGATTCTCTGGAAACACCATATATTTT
CSVGFSGNTIYF
>.|TRBV30|TRBD1|TRBJ2-7
TGTGCCTGGAGTGTATTGGGGACAGGGCCCCTCGAGCAGTACTTC
CAWSVLGTGPLEQYF
>.|TRBV2|.|TRBJ1-1
TGTGCCAGCAGCGTAGTACCCGGGGACACTGAAGCTTTCTTT
CASSVVPGDTEAFF